This paragraph covers one T cell receptor (beta chain) sequence. Its antigen target is currently unknown. The record has no base qualities; no much larger clone is one base away. The data belong to a study of CD4+ T cells in melanoma (dated by TCRdb to between 2021 and 2024). Regarding the study in general: The study examined neoantigen-specific CD4+ T cells in human melanoma.

The germline V gene provides CDR1 SNHLY and CDR2 FYNNEI. Taken from cysteine to phenylalanine, the CDR3 has 13 residues. Just CDR3 DNA is preserved here, 39 bases in frame from base 1. At the junction V is shortened by 8 bases and J by 0 bases, with 7 bases in between. The donors were melanoma patients. The paper's findings and limits, for the study overall: Neoantigen-specific CD4+ T cells were reported to be correlated with the function of CD8+ T cells, macrophages and B cells. Neoantigen-specific CD4+ T cells in melanoma were reported to show diverse differentiation states.

The library was built by means of the immunoSEQ multiplex PCR assay. The clones in this table, taken by TCRdb from immuneACCESS, are in-frame only. Not every clone is retained; where verified, under half of the shortfall comes from an unresolved V gene, and the cause of the rest is unknown. Here the sample has about 140,000 clones; around 90% occur a single time. The top ten constitute over 1.5% of the sample. The TCR was taken from a human donor with melanoma. The receptor chain draws on TRBV2 and TRBJ2-2; the D gene cannot be resolved reliably. The CDR3: CASWASNTGELFF. At the DNA level, the sequence is TGTGCCAGCTGGGCATCGAACACCGGGGAGCTGTTTTTT.